This entry lists 21 T cell receptor beta chains sequenced from one sample in a study of blood T cell repertoires in COVID-19. The protocol was immunoSEQ multiplex PCR, while the TCRdb copy is restricted to in-frame clones and leaves out a portion. The sample lists 200,000 to 250,000 clones, 80% occurring once. Sequenced: PBMCs or T cells enriched from blood (not recorded which). The receptors were gathered from a man aged 25 to 45 with acute COVID-19.

This clone was seen more than once but under ten times. The rearrangement joins TRBV28 to TRBJ1-1, with D perhaps TRBD1 (5 bases). There are 13 residues in the CDR3. Germline V gene sequence: CDR1 MDHEN, CDR2 SYDVKM. Trimming pared 2 bases from V and 4 bases from J, leaving 8 bases between. The CDR3 loop is CASSLGARTEAFF. Here the CDR3 DNA reads TGTGCCAGCAGTTTAGGGGCACGCACTGAAGCTTTCTTT.

The J gene is TRBJ2-7, the V gene TRBV27; 9 bases map to TRBD1. The germline CDR1 and CDR2 sequences are MNHEY and SMNVEV (reference sequence). With V trimmed by 3 bases and J by 5 bases, 14 bases remained unmatched. The CDR3 covers 17 residues. The CDR3 DNA sequence: TGTGCCAGCAGTTTGATTCAGGTACAGGGGGCTAGGGACGAGCAGTACTTC. Amino acid sequence: CASSLIQVQGARDEQYF.

The chain recombines TRBV2 with TRBJ1-1; 9 positions match TRBD1. V lost 6 bases and J lost 1; bases outside the gene matches: 3. Germline CDR1 is SNHLY and CDR2 is FYNNEI. CDR3 length: 14 amino acids. DNA for the CDR3: TGTGCCAGCAGAGGGGACAGGGCGAACACTGAAGCTTTCTTT. This translates into CASRGDRANTEAFF.

The table lists this clone with a count of one. This chain joins TRBV24-1 and TRBJ1-3, with D possibly TRBD1 on 6 matching bases. V dropped 4 bases and J dropped 4 bases, with 10 bases sitting between them. Germline V gene sequence: CDR1 KGHDR, CDR2 SFDVKD. The CDR3 extends over 14 amino acids. The CDR3 spells CATSEAGAGNTIYF. CDR3 DNA: TGTGCCACCAGTGAAGCAGGGGCGGGAAACACCATATATTTT.

This clone was recorded only once. The chain has TRBV19 and TRBJ1-1; perhaps TRBD1 as D (5 bases). CDR3 length: 13 amino acids. The V gene's germline CDR1 is LNHDA and CDR2 SQIVND (reference sequence). Trimming removed 7 bases at V and 1 base at J, with 10 bases between. The CDR3 DNA reads as TGTGCCAGTACCATGGGGGGGAACACTGAAGCTTTCTTT. Its protein is CASTMGGNTEAFF. Looking up the rest from reference TRBV19 and TRBJ1-1 gives the full variable domain: DGGITQSPKYLFRKEGQNVTLSCEQNLNHDAMYWYRQDPGQGLRLIYYSQIVNDFQKGDIAEGYSVSREKKESFPLTVTSAQKNPTAFYLCASTMGGNTEAFFGQGTRLTVV.

In nucleotides, the CDR3 is TGCGCCAGCAGCCAAGGACAAGGTATACTTCAGCCCCAGCATTTT. Translating gives CASSQGQGILQPQHF. The chain links TRBV4-1 to TRBJ1-5; D is ambiguous. Germline CDR1 MGHRA, CDR2 YSYEKL. V shed 1 base and J shed 6 bases, with 13 bases lying between them. The CDR3 extends over 15 amino acids.

The sample holds one count of this clone. The chain combines TRBV9 with TRBJ1-1; weak D call: TRBD1 (6 bases). Germline CDR1 is SGDLS and CDR2 is YYNGEE. This CDR3 is built from 17 residues. Trimming shortened V by 0 bases and J by 3 bases, and 18 bases separated the two germline ends. CDR3 sequence reads: CASSVAGGGGRDTEAFF. The CDR3 DNA sequence: TGTGCCAGCAGCGTAGCTGGGGGCGGTGGTAGGGACACTGAAGCTTTCTTT.

The V call is TRBV2, the J call TRBJ1-6; D is unclear. Germline V gene lookup returns CDR1 SNHLY and CDR2 FYNNEI. V was pared by 6 bases and J by 5 bases, with 8 bases between. CDR3 length equals 13 residues. DNA for the CDR3: TGTGCCAGCAGGGAATCCGATAATTCACCCCTCCACTTT. It encodes CASRESDNSPLHF.

V gene TRBV5-1 combines with J gene TRBJ2-2, with D perhaps matching TRBD2 (6 bases). Trimming took off 3 bases at V and 2 bases at J, with 11 bases between the two ends. CDR1 is SGHRS and CDR2 is YFSETQ in the germline V gene. The CDR3 covers 15 residues. CDR3 in DNA: TGCGCCAGCAGCTGGGGGGACTTTAACACCGGGGAGCTGTTTTTT. It translates to CASSWGDFNTGELFF.

This chain uses TRBV5-1 with TRBJ2-5; a weak D match, TRBD1 (5 bases). This CDR3 has 16 amino acids. V dropped 0 bases and J dropped 1 base, with 13 bases sitting between them. Per germline, CDR1 SGHRS and CDR2 YFSETQ. CDR3 sequence reads: CASSLALPTAQETQYF. The CDR3 DNA reads TGCGCCAGCAGCTTGGCTCTCCCGACAGCCCAAGAGACCCAGTACTTC.

V and J are TRBV7-3 and TRBJ2-1; D ambiguous. The length of the CDR3 is 12 residues. Germline lookup yields CDR1 SGHTA and CDR2 FQGTGA. V was pared by 2 bases and J by 10 bases, with 9 bases between. The CDR3 DNA is TGTGCCAGCAGCTTATCCGAGGCAGAGCAGTTCTTC. Its translation: CASSLSEAEQFF.

V usage is TRBV14 and J usage is TRBJ2-1; weak D call: TRBD2 (6 bases). CDR3 size: 19 residues. Germline V gene data show CDR1 as SGHDN and CDR2 as FVKESK. Deletions cut 0 bases from V and 5 bases from J, with 23 bases between. The DNA for the CDR3 is TGTGCCAGCAGCCAAGACCCCCGAAAACAACGGGGGAGAGACAATGAGCAGTTCTTC. Protein: CASSQDPRKQRGRDNEQFF.

The chain combines TRBV27 with TRBJ1-2, with 9 bases aligning to TRBD1. The CDR3 runs to 14 residues. Germline V gene data show CDR1 as MNHEY and CDR2 as SMNVEV (reference sequence). Trimming removed 4 bases from V and 10 bases from J; junction bases left unmatched: 10. CDR3 protein: CASSSRQGGRDYTF. For the CDR3, the DNA is TGTGCCAGCAGTTCGAGACAGGGGGGACGAGACTACACCTTC.

The CDR3 sequence is CASSERGRNTEAFF. Here the CDR3 DNA reads TGTGCCAGCAGTGAACGAGGTAGGAACACTGAAGCTTTCTTT. The chain uses TRBV25-1 and TRBJ1-1; D ambiguous. V gave up 2 bases and J gave up 1 base, with 8 bases separating them. CDR1 is MGHDK and CDR2 is SYGVNS in the germline V gene. This CDR3 has 14 amino acids.

This clone was seen only a few times. The rearrangement joins TRBV10-1 to TRBJ2-7, with a weak D call TRBD1 (6 bases). The CDR3 totals 15 residues. V was shortened by 0 bases and J by 5 bases, with 14 bases between the two germline ends. From germline, CDR1 is WNHNN and CDR2 SYGVQD (reference sequence). CDR3 DNA sequence: TGCGCCAGCAGTGAGTCTACAGGGAGTACCAACGAGCAGTACTTC. It encodes CASSESTGSTNEQYF.

The chain couples TRBV13 to TRBJ2-7; 7 nucleotides align to TRBD2. Germline lookup yields CDR1 PRHDT and CDR2 FYEKMQ (reference sequence). The ends lost 0 bases at V and 5 bases at J; junction bases unmatched: 4. The CDR3 is 14 amino acids. The CDR3 loop is CASSLGGGFDEQYF. CDR3 DNA sequence: TGTGCCAGCAGCTTAGGCGGGGGGTTCGACGAGCAGTACTTC.

The chain employs TRBV7-9 and TRBJ2-1; 12 nucleotides line up with TRBD2. The CDR3 has 15 amino acids. Trimming cost V 4 bases and J 6 bases; bases outside gene matches: 4. Germline assignment: CDR1 SEHNR and CDR2 FQNEAQ (reference sequence). CDR3 nucleotides: TGTGCCAGCAGCTCGACTAGCGGGGGTATCAATGAGCAGTTCTTC. The encoded protein is CASSSTSGGINEQFF.

The chain couples TRBV6-1 to TRBJ2-7, with D unresolved. The V end lost 4 bases, the J end lost 2 bases, and 21 bases lay between the germline ends. Germline V gene lookup returns CDR1 MNHNS and CDR2 SASEGT. The CDR3 length is 17 residues. The CDR3 sequence is CASSAVSHTVTPYEQYF. The CDR3 bases are TGTGCCAGCAGTGCCGTCTCCCATACAGTTACCCCCTACGAGCAGTACTTC.

V and J are TRBV2 and TRBJ1-2; D possibly corresponds to TRBD1 (6 bases). There are 14 residues in the CDR3. CDR1 SNHLY and CDR2 FYNNEI come from the germline V gene. V lost 10 bases, J lost 2 bases, and 17 bases lay in between. Here the CDR3 DNA reads TGTGCCACCAGAGACCCCGGACAGAACTATGGCTACACCTTC. Residues: CATRDPGQNYGYTF.

This sequence joins TRBV24-1 and TRBJ2-1, with 9 bases aligning to TRBD2. Trimming removed 4 bases from V and 5 bases from J; junction bases left unmatched: 11. Germline V CDR1 and CDR2: KGHDR, SFDVKD. The CDR3 has 17 residues. The CDR3 sequence is CATSEPPFAGGDNEQFF. For the CDR3, the DNA is TGTGCCACCAGTGAGCCGCCCTTTGCGGGGGGGGACAATGAGCAGTTCTTC.

CDR3 sequence: CASSWEGRSGELFF. As DNA, the CDR3 is TGTGCCAGCAGCTGGGAGGGGAGAAGCGGGGAGCTGTTTTTT. The rearrangement joins TRBV7-2 to TRBJ2-2; the match to TRBD2 covers 7 bases. CDR3 length: 14 amino acids. From germline, CDR1 is SGHTA and CDR2 FQGNSA. With V trimmed by 4 bases and J by 7 bases, 6 bases remained unmatched.